This TCR beta chain was identified during a study of Graves' ophthalmopathy and Graves' hyperthyroidism. RNA transcripts were the template, and TCR beta CDR3 regions were amplified from them. After a first-round RT-PCR with HTBI primers, a second-round multiplex PCR was run. TCRdb redid the calling of the multiplex PCR reads with MiXCR, one entry per CDR3 protein. The table includes about 620,000 distinct CDR3 sequences, around a fifth detected once. This clonotype was detected ten times or more. CDR1 is LNHDA, CDR2 SQIVND, per germline (reference sequence). There are 15 residues in the CDR3. V lost 5 bases to trimming and J lost 0 bases; unmatched junction nucleotides: 5.

The chain employs TRBV19 and TRBJ1-1, with 8 bases aligning to TRBD1. Sequencing was performed on peripheral blood. This TCR came from a woman aged 18-29 years with stable Graves' hyperthyroidism. Some clones in this sample may be carry-over from other donors' samples. The DNA of the CDR3 is TGTGCCAGTAGTCTTTGGACAGGGTTGAACACTGAAGCTTTCTTT. Amino acids: CASSLWTGLNTEAFF.